A selection of T cell receptor beta chains follows, all from one sample in a study of T cell responses to AZD1222 COVID-19 vaccine. Profiling relied on immunoSEQ multiplex PCR, and the TCRdb table lists in-frame clones only, not all of them. The table lists more than 150,000 clones, approximately 90% of them singletons, with less than 5.5% in the top ten. The specimen was peripheral blood, collected on day 0 of AZD1222 vaccination. These receptors originate from an adult in good health. CDR3s leave out the opening cysteine and the closing phenylalanine or tryptophan. Each record gives: V gene, J gene, D gene, clone size, CDR3 protein. The D gene is left open where the match is weak. Size is stated for part of the rows, as once, few or many counts, or as a class when the clone is expanded.

TRBV30	TRBJ2-4	NA	NA	AWSVGAGAKNIQY
TRBV7-2	TRBJ1-1	NA	NA	ASSLGTWGAYTEAF
TRBV29-1	TRBJ1-2	NA	NA	SVAGLGGSGYT
TRBV5-5	TRBJ2-1	TRBD2	NA	ASSSTSGRANEQF
TRBV7-2	TRBJ2-2	TRBD1	NA	ASSLVRGHSGELF
TRBV7-3	TRBJ1-2	NA	NA	ASSLRVAGEDHGYT
TRBV18	TRBJ1-2	NA	NA	ASSPDREGYT
TRBV27	TRBJ1-5	NA	NA	ASSLRGQTSNQPQH
TRBV3-1/TRBV3-2	TRBJ2-3	NA	NA	ASSQDLTEDTDTQY
TRBV7-2	TRBJ1-1	NA	NA	ASSLGQYRANTEAF
TRBV18	TRBJ2-2	NA	NA	ASSPYLIATGELF
TRBV10-3	TRBJ1-2	TRBD1	NA	AISEGQGYGGYT
TRBV30	TRBJ1-4	NA	NA	AWTGATNEKLF
TRBV6-5	TRBJ1-1	TRBD1	NA	ASLTPGGKTEAF
TRBV6-6	TRBJ1-1	TRBD1	once	ASSSEDRGNTEAF
TRBV23-1	TRBJ2-2	NA	NA	ASSRWQGVSGELF
TRBV4-3	TRBJ1-4	NA	NA	ASSQDADGGNEKLF
TRBV29-1	TRBJ1-2	NA	NA	SVASPEGYT
TRBV7-9	TRBJ2-3	NA	NA	ASSLYWANPADTQY
TRBV7-2	TRBJ2-4	TRBD2	few	ASSLEWVSGRAKNIQY
TRBV27	TRBJ2-5	NA	once	ASSEGETQY
TRBV12-3/TRBV12-4	TRBJ1-5	NA	NA	ASRAPRNQPQH
TRBV28	TRBJ1-3	TRBD1	once	ASSYTRFLSPRDRGPLDTIY
TRBV2	TRBJ2-5	TRBD1	NA	ASSVGQGETQY
TRBV30	TRBJ2-7	NA	once	AWKGTYEQY
TRBV3-1/TRBV3-2	TRBJ2-3	NA	NA	ASSHPDNTDTQY
TRBV15	TRBJ1-4	NA	NA	ATSRITGPTNEKLF
TRBV28	TRBJ1-3	TRBD1	NA	ASTLGTGYGNTIY
TRBV27	TRBJ1-3	TRBD1	once	ASCGTASGNTIY
TRBV6-1	TRBJ2-4	NA	NA	ASTYGGSKNIQY
TRBV7-6	TRBJ1-5	NA	NA	ASSQQASNQPQH
TRBV5-1	TRBJ2-7	TRBD2	NA	ASRLAGGSYEQY
TRBV6-2/TRBV6-3	TRBJ2-2	TRBD2	NA	ASSYSDPGLATGELF
TRBV6-5	TRBJ1-1	NA	NA	ASRKDGNTEAF
TRBV7-9	TRBJ1-2	NA	once	ASSLFQRNYGYT
TRBV10-1	TRBJ2-1	NA	NA	ASSLSSGSYNEQF
TRBV9	TRBJ2-3	NA	NA	ASSASTDTQY
TRBV6-4	TRBJ1-5	NA	NA	VASVPNQPQH
TRBV7-9	TRBJ2-7	NA	NA	ASNPGPEGHYEQY
TRBV3-1/TRBV3-2	TRBJ1-1	NA	NA	ASSPGRGRNTEAF
TRBV5-1	TRBJ1-2	TRBD1	NA	ASSQRTGGADGYT
TRBV28	TRBJ1-2	NA	once	ASSSLSYGYT
TRBV19	TRBJ1-2	TRBD1	once	ASSGQGALLYYGYT
TRBV7-9	TRBJ2-1	NA	NA	ASSPRADYNEQF
TRBV11-2	TRBJ2-7	TRBD2	once	ASSLGFGGEGEQY